This T cell receptor (beta chain) comes out of a study of blood T cell repertoires in COVID-19. Measured with immunoSEQ multiplex PCR; TCRdb has only the in-frame clones, and not every one. The sample holds 200,000 to 250,000 clones; roughly 75% are singletons and the top ten take about 5.5%. This clonotype originated in a woman aged 70 to 79 with acute or convalescent COVID-19. Specimen: peripheral blood.

The CDR3: CASSLAGGNTGELFF. As DNA, the CDR3 is TGTGCCAGCAGCTTAGCGGGAGGGAACACCGGGGAGCTGTTTTTT. The chain couples TRBV7-2 to TRBJ2-2; weak D call: TRBD2 (6 bases). Germline CDR1 and CDR2: SGHTA and FQGNSA. The CDR3 runs 15 residues. V was cut by 0 bases and J by 1 base, with 6 bases left in between.